Listed below are T cell receptor beta chains from one sample, sequenced in a study of blood T cell repertoires in COVID-19. Data came from immunoSEQ multiplex PCR; TCRdb stores just in-frame clones and leaves some out. The data hold fewer than 65,000 clones, with around 88% observed a single time. Material: peripheral blood. All receptors derive from a man in his 60s with acute or convalescent COVID-19. The CDR3 runs from the conserved cysteine through the conserved F or W. Fields, in order: D gene, J gene, V gene, clone size, CDR3 DNA, CDR3 protein. A D gene is named only where the DNA matches it firmly. Clone size is stated in some rows and not others, as once, few, many or a class when expanded.

d_gene: NA
j_gene: TRBJ1-2
v_gene: TRBV11-3
abundance: NA
CDR3nt: TGTGCCAGCAGCCTCCACCAGGCGAGCTATGGCTACACCTTC
CDR3aa: CASSLHQASYGYTF

d_gene: NA
j_gene: TRBJ2-5
v_gene: TRBV6-6
abundance: few
CDR3nt: TGTGCCAGCAGTCGTGGGAGTGGGGAGACCCAGTACTTC
CDR3aa: CASSRGSGETQYF

d_gene: NA
j_gene: TRBJ1-1
v_gene: TRBV6-6
abundance: once
CDR3nt: TGTGCCAGCAGATCCCCGGCGGGGATGAACACTGAAGCTTTCTTT
CDR3aa: CASRSPAGMNTEAFF

d_gene: TRBD1
j_gene: TRBJ1-5
v_gene: TRBV9
abundance: NA
CDR3nt: TGTGCCAGCAGCAAAACAGGGGGCGAAGGTCAGCCCCAGCATTTT
CDR3aa: CASSKTGGEGQPQHF

d_gene: TRBD1
j_gene: TRBJ2-2
v_gene: TRBV9
abundance: NA
CDR3nt: TGTGCCAGCAGCGTAGTTCCGGGACAGGGGACCGGGGAGCTGTTTTTT
CDR3aa: CASSVVPGQGTGELFF

d_gene: NA
j_gene: TRBJ2-1
v_gene: TRBV27
abundance: NA
CDR3nt: TGTGCCAGCAGTTCCTTGCTCGGTACCTACAATGAGCAGTTCTTC
CDR3aa: CASSSLLGTYNEQFF

d_gene: TRBD2
j_gene: TRBJ2-5
v_gene: TRBV7-9
abundance: NA
CDR3nt: TGTGCCAGCAAGCGGGGGGCCTTCCAAGAGACCCAGTACTTC
CDR3aa: CASKRGAFQETQYF

d_gene: TRBD1
j_gene: TRBJ1-2
v_gene: TRBV6-5
abundance: NA
CDR3nt: TGTGCCAGCAGCCCGGGACAGACTAACTATGGCTACACCTTC
CDR3aa: CASSPGQTNYGYTF

d_gene: NA
j_gene: TRBJ2-7
v_gene: TRBV12-3/TRBV12-4
abundance: NA
CDR3nt: TGTGCCAGCAGTCCGACTCCTTACGAGCAGTACTTC
CDR3aa: CASSPTPYEQYF

d_gene: TRBD1
j_gene: TRBJ1-1
v_gene: TRBV29-1
abundance: once
CDR3nt: TGCAGCATCAGACAGGGTCTAACTGAAGCTTTCTTT
CDR3aa: CSIRQGLTEAFF

d_gene: TRBD2
j_gene: TRBJ2-3
v_gene: TRBV3-1/TRBV3-2
abundance: NA
CDR3nt: TGTGCCAGCAGCCCACAGACTAGCGGGCGAGCCACAGATACGCAGTATTTT
CDR3aa: CASSPQTSGRATDTQYF

d_gene: NA
j_gene: TRBJ2-2
v_gene: TRBV18
abundance: NA
CDR3nt: TGTGCCAGCTCACCAATGATAGTAGGGGCAGGCACCGGGGAGCTGTTTTTT
CDR3aa: CASSPMIVGAGTGELFF

d_gene: NA
j_gene: TRBJ2-3
v_gene: TRBV19
abundance: NA
CDR3nt: TGTGCCAGTAGTATGAGCGGGCCGACTAGAGATACGCAGTATTTT
CDR3aa: CASSMSGPTRDTQYF

d_gene: TRBD2
j_gene: TRBJ2-1
v_gene: TRBV7-2
abundance: NA
CDR3nt: TGTGCCAGCAGCCACCACCCAACTAGCGGGAGGGCCTACAATGAGCAGTTCTTC
CDR3aa: CASSHHPTSGRAYNEQFF